This TCR beta chain emerged from a study of cytomegalovirus exposure and HLA in healthy donors. General observations from the study: Reports described diagnosis of cytomegalovirus status by the classifier as highly specific and sensitive. Under in vitro conditions, a few CMV-associated chains were confirmed as specific for CMV antigens. According to the study, around 150 TCR beta chains were cytomegalovirus-associated.

In this sample, this clone turned up a few times. The target antigen is unknown. Generated by immunoSEQ multiplex PCR, the TCRdb table keeps only in-frame clones and is missing some. The data contain approximately 180,000 clones, more than 75% of them singletons. The sequencing sample was made of PBMCs. The TCR comes from a man younger than 35 in good health and CMV-seropositive.

The CDR3 is CASSQGAVVGTEQYF. The CDR3 nucleotides read TGCGCCAGCAGCCAAGGGGCCGTAGTAGGCACGGAGCAGTACTTC. The V call is TRBV4-3, the J call TRBJ2-7; D ambiguous. This CDR3 region has 15 residues. Germline loops: CDR1 LGHNA, CDR2 YSLEER. V was pared by 1 base and J by 7 bases, with 17 bases between.